One and the same sample provided the 19 T cell receptor beta chains below, sequenced in a study of molecular identifiers for immune sequencing clone quantification. Using its own MiXCR run on the PCR reads, TCRdb lists one record per CDR3 protein. Here the sample spans about 40,000 distinct CDR3 sequences, approximately 25% being singletons. Material: naive CD8+ T cells from blood, with Jurkat cell RNA spiked in. Sample subset: FACS-sorted CD8+CD4-CCR7+CD45RA+ naive T cells. The receptors come from a human donor in good health. Some libraries in this study had Jurkat cell RNA spiked in.

In regard to this clonotype: Relative to the germline gene, one junction end is altered; a read error may explain this. The gene calls are TRBV7-2 and TRBJ2-7; no clear D. Germline V gene data show CDR1 as SGHTA and CDR2 as FQGNSA. This CDR3 spans 13 amino acids. In nucleotides, the CDR3 is TGTGCCAGCAGCCATCCCGGGCCCTACGCGCAGTCCTTC. It codes for CASSHPGPYAQSF.

This clonotype was found many times. This chain links TRBV6-5 with TRBJ2-3; D is undetermined. The V gene's germline CDR1 is MNHEY and CDR2 SVGAGI. This CDR3 is built from 14 residues. Trimming took off 2 bases at V and 0 bases at J, with 6 bases between the two ends. The CDR3 bases are TGTGCCAGCAGTTACCTTTCCAGCACAGATACGCAGTATTTT. Translation gives CASSYLSSTDTQYF.

With regard to this clonotype: Being one base from a much bigger clone, this may be a read error. The J gene is TRBJ2-7, the V gene TRBV27; D gene unclear. The CDR3 is 14 residues long. The V gene's germline CDR1 is MNHEY and CDR2 SMNVEV (reference sequence). CDR3 protein: CARSLSVGSYEQYF. The CDR3 nucleotides read TGTGCCCGCAGTTTATCGGTAGGGTCCTACGAGCAGTACTTC.

A remark on this clonotype: A read error is possible here, since a much larger clone lies one base away. The chain couples TRBV2 to TRBJ2-1, with D possibly matching TRBD1 (6 bases). Germline V lookup: CDR1 SNHLY, CDR2 FYNNEI. Trimming removed 6 bases at V and 4 bases at J, with 13 bases between. CDR3 length: 14 amino acids. Written as DNA, the CDR3 is TGTGCCAGCAGGGAGACAGGCAATTACAATGAGCAGTTCTTC. Its protein is CASRETGNYNEQFF.

In its sample, this clonotype was seen many times. V usage is TRBV7-6 and J usage is TRBJ1-1, with TRBD1 as a possible D gene (6 bases). The V end lost 1 base, the J end lost 6 bases, and 9 bases lay between the germline ends. The CDR3 sequence is 13 residues long. The germline V gene encodes CDR1 SGHVS and CDR2 FNYEAQ. Written as DNA, the CDR3 is TGTGCCAGCAGCTTAGGGGAGGGGGCTGAAGCTTTCTTT. The encoded protein is CASSLGEGAEAFF.

In regard to this clonotype: Being one base from a much bigger clone, this may be a read error. The V gene is TRBV6-2 or TRBV6-3, the J gene TRBJ1-1; no firm D call. Germline V gives CDR1 MNHEY, CDR2 SVGEGT. V lost 6 bases to trimming and J lost 1 base, with 3 bases between them. The CDR3 totals 11 residues. For the CDR3, the DNA is TGTGCCAGCAGGCAGAACACTGAAGCTTTCTTT. Encoded protein: CASRQNTEAFF.

In its sample, this clonotype was seen many times. J is TRBJ1-5 and V is TRBV4-3; D unresolved. The CDR3 contains 16 residues. Germline values: CDR1 LGHNA, CDR2 YSLEER. The V gene lost 0 bases and the J gene lost 4 bases, with 13 bases spanning the gap. CDR3 in amino acids: CASSQDRVSLNQPQHF. In DNA, the CDR3 is TGCGCCAGCAGCCAAGATCGTGTCAGCCTTAATCAGCCCCAGCATTTT.

Of note for this clonotype: Just one base apart from a much larger clone, this may be a read error. This chain links TRBV6-2 or TRBV6-3 with TRBJ2-7, with D hard to call. Germline V lookup: CDR1 MNHEY, CDR2 SVGEGT. The CDR3 length is 14 residues. Trimming shortened V by 5 bases and J by 0 bases, and 11 bases separated the two germline ends. The CDR3 loop is CASSPRRSSYEQYF. The CDR3 DNA reads as TGTGCCAGCAGTCCCCGACGGAGCTCCTACGAGCAGTACTTC.

For this clonotype: One base away lies a much larger clone, so this may be a sequencing read error. This chain joins TRBV5-6 and TRBJ2-3, with D unclear. Germline loops: CDR1 SGHDT, CDR2 YYEEEE. The CDR3 sequence is 16 residues long. V was trimmed by 3 bases and J by 2 bases, leaving 16 bases between them. The CDR3 sequence is CASSSRARVATDTQYF. As DNA, the CDR3 is TGTGCCAGCAGCTCCCGTGCTAGGGTCGCCACAGATACGCAGTATTTT.

This clonotype was seen only once. One end of the junction does not line up with germline, which may come from a read error. J is TRBJ2-7 and V is TRBV7-2; D is possibly TRBD1 (5 bases). CDR1 SGHTA and CDR2 FQGNSA come from the germline V gene. This CDR3 contains 15 residues. DNA for the CDR3: TGTGCCAGCCGGGTAGAGACAGATGCTATATACGAGCTGTACTTC. This translates into CASRVETDAIYELYF.

Of note for this clonotype: This may stem from a read error, because a much larger clone lies one nucleotide away. The chain uses TRBV5-6 and TRBJ2-7; a weak D match, TRBD2 (6 bases). V was pared by 6 bases and J by 8 bases, with 21 bases between. Per the germline V gene, CDR1 is SGHDT and CDR2 is YYEEEE. The CDR3 length is 14 residues. Written as DNA, the CDR3 is TGTGCCAGCACCCTAGTCAATAGCGGCCACAAGCAGTACTTC. It is translated as CASTLVNSGHKQYF.

Comments on this clonotype: A read error is the likely source, as a far larger clone sits one nucleotide away. V and J are TRBV9 and TRBJ2-2, with D unclear. This CDR3 has 12 residues. Looked up from germline, CDR1 is SGDLS and CDR2 is YYNGEE. CDR3 loop: CANSPNTGELFF. The CDR3 coding sequence is TGTGCCAACAGCCCAAACACCGGGGAGCTGTTTTTT. The full variable domain, completed using reference TRBV9 and TRBJ2-2, is DSGVTQTPKHLITATGQRVTLRCSPRSGDLSVYWYQQSLDQGLQFLIQYYNGEERAKGNILERFSAQQFPDLHSELNLSSLELGDSALYFCANSPNTGELFFGEGSRLTVL.

This clonotype was detected ten times or more. V usage is TRBV7-9 and J usage is TRBJ2-5; TRBD1 aligns across 8 bases. This CDR3 contains 13 residues. Germline CDR1 and CDR2: SEHNR and FQNEAQ (reference sequence). V was clipped by 5 bases and J by 6 bases; unmatched bases: 5. The CDR3 region has the DNA TGTGCCAGCAGCCCAGGGGGCGCGCAGACCCAGTACTTC. Amino acid sequence: CASSPGGAQTQYF.

Concerning this clonotype: One end of the junction does not line up with germline, which may come from a read error. The chain links TRBV13 to TRBJ2-5; D is unresolved. This CDR3 has 11 amino acids. CDR1 and CDR2 (germline): PRHDT, FYEKMQ (reference sequence). The CDR3 nucleotides are TGTGCCAGCAGCTTTGGAGAGACCCGGTACTTC. Amino acids: CASSFGETRYF.

As regards this clonotype: A single base separates this from a much larger clone, so it may be a read error. The chain is built from TRBV12-3 or TRBV12-4 and TRBJ2-7; 8 bases fit TRBD2. This CDR3 region has 14 residues. The J segment lost 3 bases and the V segment lost 4 bases, leaving 5 bases of the junction unmatched. CDR3 coding DNA: TGTGCCAGCAGTTATGTGACTAGCGACTACGAGCAGTACTTC. Protein: CASSYVTSDYEQYF.

About this clonotype: A much larger clone is a single base away; this may be a read error. The rearrangement uses TRBV9 and TRBJ2-7; D might be TRBD1 or TRBD2, each matching 5 bases. CDR3 length: 14 amino acids. V lost 3 bases and J 3 bases, leaving 13 bases between the germline ends. Germline CDR1 is SGDLS and CDR2 is YYNGEE. The CDR3 nucleotides read TGTGCCAGCAGCGCCCGGGGCGGTGACTACGAGCAGTACTTC. Translating gives CASSARGGDYEQYF.

The chain couples TRBV7-2 to TRBJ1-1; D gene ambiguous. Germline V gene sequence: CDR1 SGHTA, CDR2 FQGNSA. This CDR3 spans 14 amino acids. The ends were cut back, 4 bases at V and 6 bases at J, with 15 bases in the middle. In DNA, the CDR3 is TGTGCCAGCAGCTCGGACCGAGGAAGACCTGAAGCTTTCTTT. Amino acid sequence: CASSSDRGRPEAFF. Based on the CDR3 plus reference TRBV7-2 and TRBJ1-1, the full variable domain is GAGVSQSPSNKVTEKGKDVELRCDPISGHTALYWYRQSLGQGLEFLIYFQGNSAPDKSGLPSDRFSAERTGGSVSTLTIQRTQQEDSAVYLCASSSDRGRPEAFFGQGTRLTVV.

This chain uses TRBV20-1 with TRBJ1-1; D unresolved. V was trimmed by 0 bases and J by 0 bases, leaving 11 bases between them. There are 15 residues in the CDR3. Germline CDR1 and CDR2: DFQATT and SNEGSKA (reference sequence). This CDR3 is CSARDYESLNTEAFF. The CDR3 coding sequence is TGCAGTGCTAGAGATTACGAAAGTTTGAACACTGAAGCTTTCTTT.

By its share, this clonotype is medium-sized. The chain employs TRBV4-3 and TRBJ2-3, with D tentatively TRBD2 (6 bases). The CDR3 is 17 amino acids. Between the trimmed V and J ends, which lost 0 bases and 2 bases, there was a span of 15 bases. From germline, CDR1 is LGHNA and CDR2 YSLEER. CDR3 loop: CASSQDHRGLYTDTQYF. The CDR3 DNA is TGCGCCAGCAGCCAAGATCACAGAGGACTATACACAGATACGCAGTATTTT.